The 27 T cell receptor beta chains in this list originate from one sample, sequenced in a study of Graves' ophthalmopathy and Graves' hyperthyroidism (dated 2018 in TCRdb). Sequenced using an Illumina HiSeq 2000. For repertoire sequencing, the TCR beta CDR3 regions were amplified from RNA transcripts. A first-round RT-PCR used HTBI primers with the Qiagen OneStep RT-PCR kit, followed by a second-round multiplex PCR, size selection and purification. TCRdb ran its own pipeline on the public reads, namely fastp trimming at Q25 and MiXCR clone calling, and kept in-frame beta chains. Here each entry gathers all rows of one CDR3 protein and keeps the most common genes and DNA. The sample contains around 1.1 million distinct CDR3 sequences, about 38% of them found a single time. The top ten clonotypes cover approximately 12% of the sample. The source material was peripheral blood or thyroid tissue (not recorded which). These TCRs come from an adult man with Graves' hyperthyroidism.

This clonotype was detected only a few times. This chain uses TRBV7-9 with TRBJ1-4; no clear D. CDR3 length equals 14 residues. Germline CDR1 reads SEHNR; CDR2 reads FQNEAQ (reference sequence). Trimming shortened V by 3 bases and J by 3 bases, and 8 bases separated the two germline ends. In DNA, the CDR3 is TGTGCCAGCAGCTTTGCGTTACCTAATGAAAAACTGTTTTTT. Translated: CASSFALPNEKLFF.

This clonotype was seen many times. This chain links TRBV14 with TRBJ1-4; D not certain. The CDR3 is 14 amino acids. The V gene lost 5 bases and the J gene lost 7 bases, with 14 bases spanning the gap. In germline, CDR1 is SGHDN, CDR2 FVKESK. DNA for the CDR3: TGTGCCAGCAGCGAGACTTTGCTGGGTGAAAAACTGTTTTTT. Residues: CASSETLLGEKLFF.

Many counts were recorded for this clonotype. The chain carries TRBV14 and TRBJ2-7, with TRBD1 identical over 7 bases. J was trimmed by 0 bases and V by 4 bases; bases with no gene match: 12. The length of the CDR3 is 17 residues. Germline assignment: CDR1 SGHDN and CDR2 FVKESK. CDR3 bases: TGTGCCAGCAGCCGCGAGACAGGGTCCGCTCACTCCTACGAGCAGTACTTC. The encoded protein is CASSRETGSAHSYEQYF.

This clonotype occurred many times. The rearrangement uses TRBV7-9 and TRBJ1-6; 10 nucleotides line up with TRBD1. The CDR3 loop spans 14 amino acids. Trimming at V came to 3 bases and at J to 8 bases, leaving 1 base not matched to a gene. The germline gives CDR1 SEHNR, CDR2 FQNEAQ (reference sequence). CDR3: CASSFGTGDSPLHF. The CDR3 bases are TGTGCCAGCAGCTTTGGGACAGGGGATTCACCCCTCCACTTT.

Here the CDR3 DNA reads TGTGCCAGTAGTATAGATCCTGGGTTATACACTGAAGCTTTCTTT. This translates into CASSIDPGLYTEAFF. This sequence joins TRBV19 and TRBJ1-1; D unclear. CDR3 length: 15 amino acids. The germline gives CDR1 LNHDA, CDR2 SQIVND (reference sequence). V lost 0 bases and J lost 3, with 11 bases in between. The whole variable domain, filled in from reference TRBV19 and TRBJ1-1, reads DGGITQSPKYLFRKEGQNVTLSCEQNLNHDAMYWYRQDPGQGLRLIYYSQIVNDFQKGDIAEGYSVSREKKESFPLTVTSAQKNPTAFYLCASSIDPGLYTEAFFGQGTRLTVV.

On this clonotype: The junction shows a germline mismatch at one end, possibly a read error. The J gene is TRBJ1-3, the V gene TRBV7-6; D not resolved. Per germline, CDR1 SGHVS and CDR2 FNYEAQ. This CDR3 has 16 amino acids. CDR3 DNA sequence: TGTGCCAGCAGCTTACTCCGGGATATCTCTGGAAACACCATGTATTTT. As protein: CASSLLRDISGNTMYF.

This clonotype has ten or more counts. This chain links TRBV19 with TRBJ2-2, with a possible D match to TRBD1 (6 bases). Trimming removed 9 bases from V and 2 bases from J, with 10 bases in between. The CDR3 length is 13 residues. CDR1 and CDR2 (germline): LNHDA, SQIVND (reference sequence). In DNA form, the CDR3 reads TGTGCCAGCGGACAGAGTAACACCGGGGAGCTGTTTTTT. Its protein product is CASGQSNTGELFF.

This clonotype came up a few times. DNA of the CDR3: TGTGCCACCAGTGATTCGGTTTCCGGACGGCACTACGAGCAGTACTTC. It encodes CATSDSVSGRHYEQYF. The V call is TRBV24-1, the J call TRBJ2-7; no clear D. The germline V gene encodes CDR1 KGHDR and CDR2 SFDVKD. The CDR3 runs to 16 residues. Trimming took off 2 bases at V and 3 bases at J, with 16 bases between the two ends.

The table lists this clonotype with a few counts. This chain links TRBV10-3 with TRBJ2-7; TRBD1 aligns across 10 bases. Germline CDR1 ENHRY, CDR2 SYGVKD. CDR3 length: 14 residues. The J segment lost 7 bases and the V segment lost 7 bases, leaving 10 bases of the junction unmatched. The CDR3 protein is CAITSGQGQWEQYF. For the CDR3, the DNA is TGTGCCATCACCTCGGGACAGGGGCAATGGGAGCAGTACTTC.

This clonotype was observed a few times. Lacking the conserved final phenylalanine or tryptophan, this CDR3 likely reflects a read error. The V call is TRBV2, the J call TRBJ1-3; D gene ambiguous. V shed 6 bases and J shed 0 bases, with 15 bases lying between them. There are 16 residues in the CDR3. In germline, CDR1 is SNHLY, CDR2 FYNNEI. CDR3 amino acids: CASSPVFLSSGNTIYS. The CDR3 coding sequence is TGTGCCAGCAGCCCCGTGTTTCTGAGCTCTGGAAACACCATATATTCT.

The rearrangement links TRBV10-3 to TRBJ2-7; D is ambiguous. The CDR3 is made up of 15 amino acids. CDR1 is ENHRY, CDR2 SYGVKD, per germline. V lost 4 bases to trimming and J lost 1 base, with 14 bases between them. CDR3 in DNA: TGTGCCATCAGTGGAAAGATTATCGGGTCCTACGAGCAGTACTTC. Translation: CAISGKIIGSYEQYF.

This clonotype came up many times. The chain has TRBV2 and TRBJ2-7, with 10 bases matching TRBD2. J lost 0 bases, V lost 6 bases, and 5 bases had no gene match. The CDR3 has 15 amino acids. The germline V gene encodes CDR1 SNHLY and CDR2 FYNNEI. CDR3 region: CASSLAGATSYEQYF. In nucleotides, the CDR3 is TGTGCCAGCAGCCTAGCGGGAGCCACCTCCTACGAGCAGTACTTC. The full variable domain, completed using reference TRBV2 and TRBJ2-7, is EPEVTQTPSHQVTQMGQEVILRCVPISNHLYFYWYRQILGQKVEFLVSFYNNEISEKSEIFDDQFSVERPDGSNFTLKIRSTKLEDSAMYFCASSLAGATSYEQYFGPGTRLTVT.

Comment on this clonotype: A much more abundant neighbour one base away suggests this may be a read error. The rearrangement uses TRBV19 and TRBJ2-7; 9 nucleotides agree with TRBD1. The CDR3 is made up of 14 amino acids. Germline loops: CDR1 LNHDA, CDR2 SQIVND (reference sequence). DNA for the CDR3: TGTGCCAGTAGTATTGGACAGGGGTCCTGCGAGCAGTACTTC. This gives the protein CASSIGQGSCEQYF.

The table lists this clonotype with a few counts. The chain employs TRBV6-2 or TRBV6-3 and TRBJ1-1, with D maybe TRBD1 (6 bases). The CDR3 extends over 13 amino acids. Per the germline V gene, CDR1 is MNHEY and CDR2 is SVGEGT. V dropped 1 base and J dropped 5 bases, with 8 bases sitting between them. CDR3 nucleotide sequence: TGTGCCAGCAGTTACTTACAGGGAACTGAAGCTTTCTTT. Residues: CASSYLQGTEAFF.

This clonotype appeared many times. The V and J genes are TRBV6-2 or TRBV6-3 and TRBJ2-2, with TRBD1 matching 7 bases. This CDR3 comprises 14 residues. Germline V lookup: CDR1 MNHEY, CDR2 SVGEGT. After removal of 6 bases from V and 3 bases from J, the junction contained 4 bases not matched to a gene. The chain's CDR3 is CASRTGVDTGELFF. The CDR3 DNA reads TGTGCCAGCAGAACAGGGGTGGACACCGGGGAGCTGTTTTTT.

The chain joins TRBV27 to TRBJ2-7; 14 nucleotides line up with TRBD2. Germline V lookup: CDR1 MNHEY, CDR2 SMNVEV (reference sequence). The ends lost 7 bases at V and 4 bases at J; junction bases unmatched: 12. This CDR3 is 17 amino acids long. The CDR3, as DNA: TGTGCCAGCAACGCCTTGACTAGCGGGAGGGCCTTTTACGAGCAGTACTTC. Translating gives CASNALTSGRAFYEQYF.

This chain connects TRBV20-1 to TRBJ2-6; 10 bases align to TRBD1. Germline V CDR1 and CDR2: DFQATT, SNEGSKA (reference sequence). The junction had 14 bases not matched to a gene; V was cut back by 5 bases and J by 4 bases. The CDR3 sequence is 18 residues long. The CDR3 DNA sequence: TGCAGTGCTCTCAGGGGCTTGGGACAGGGGTTCGGGGCCAACGTCCTGACTTTC. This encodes CSALRGLGQGFGANVLTF.

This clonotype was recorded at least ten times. Here the CDR3 reads CASSWGGQEAFF. In DNA form, the CDR3 reads TGTGCCAGCAGTTGGGGTGGGCAGGAAGCTTTCTTT. This chain joins TRBV12-3 or TRBV12-4 and TRBJ1-1, with unresolved D. Trimming removed 4 bases at V and 8 bases at J, with 11 bases between. CDR3 length equals 12 residues.

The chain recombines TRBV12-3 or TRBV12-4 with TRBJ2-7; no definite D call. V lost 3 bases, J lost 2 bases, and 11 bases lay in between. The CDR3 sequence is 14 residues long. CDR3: CASSFGGIPYEQYF. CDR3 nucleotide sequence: TGTGCCAGCAGTTTTGGCGGCATCCCCTACGAGCAGTACTTC.

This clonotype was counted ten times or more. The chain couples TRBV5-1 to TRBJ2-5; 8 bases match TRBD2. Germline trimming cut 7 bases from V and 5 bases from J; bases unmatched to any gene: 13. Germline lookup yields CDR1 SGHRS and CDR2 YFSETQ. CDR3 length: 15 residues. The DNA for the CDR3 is TGCGCCAGCTCAGCGGGGGCCCGCCGGGGGGAGACCCAGTACTTC. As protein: CASSAGARRGETQYF.

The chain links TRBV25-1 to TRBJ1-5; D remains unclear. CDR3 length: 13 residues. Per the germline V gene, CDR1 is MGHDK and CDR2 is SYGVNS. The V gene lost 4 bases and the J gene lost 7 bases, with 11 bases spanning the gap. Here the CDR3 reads CASSVTGGQPQHF. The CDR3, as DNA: TGTGCCAGCAGTGTGACGGGTGGGCAGCCCCAGCATTTT. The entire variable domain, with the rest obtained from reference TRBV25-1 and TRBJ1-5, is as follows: EADIYQTPRYLVIGTGKKITLECSQTMGHDKMYWYQQDPGMELHLIHYSYGVNSTEKGDLSSESTVSRIRTEHFPLTLESARPSHTSQYLCASSVTGGQPQHFGDGTRLSIL.

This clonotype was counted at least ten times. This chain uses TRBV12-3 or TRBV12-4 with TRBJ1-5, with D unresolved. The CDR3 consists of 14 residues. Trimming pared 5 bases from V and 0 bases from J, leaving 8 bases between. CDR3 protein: CASSKTFSNQPQHF. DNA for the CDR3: TGTGCCAGCAGTAAGACATTTAGCAATCAGCCCCAGCATTTT.

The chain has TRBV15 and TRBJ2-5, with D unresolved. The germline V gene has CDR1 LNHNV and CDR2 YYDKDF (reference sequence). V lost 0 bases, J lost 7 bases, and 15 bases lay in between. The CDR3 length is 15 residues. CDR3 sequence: CATSRDQYDRRTQYF. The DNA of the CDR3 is TGTGCCACCAGCAGAGACCAATATGACCGTAGGACCCAGTACTTC.

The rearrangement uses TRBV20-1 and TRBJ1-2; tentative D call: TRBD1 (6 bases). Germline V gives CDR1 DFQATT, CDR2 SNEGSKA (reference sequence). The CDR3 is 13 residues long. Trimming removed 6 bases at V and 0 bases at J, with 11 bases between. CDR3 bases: TGCAGTGCCGACAGGAGTTCTAACTATGGCTACACCTTC. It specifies CSADRSSNYGYTF.

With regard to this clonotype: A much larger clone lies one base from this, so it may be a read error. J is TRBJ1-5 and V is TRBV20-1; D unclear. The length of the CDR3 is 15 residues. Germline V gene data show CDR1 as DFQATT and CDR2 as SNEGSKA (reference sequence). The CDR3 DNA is TGCAGTGTTAGAGATCCTAAAGGGATCTATCAGCCCCAGCATTTT. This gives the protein CSVRDPKGIYQPQHF.

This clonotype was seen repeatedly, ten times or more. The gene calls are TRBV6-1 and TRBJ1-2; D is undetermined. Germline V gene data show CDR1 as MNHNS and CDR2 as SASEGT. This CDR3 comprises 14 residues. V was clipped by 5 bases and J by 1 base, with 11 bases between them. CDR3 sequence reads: CASSPTRLNYGYTF. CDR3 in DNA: TGTGCCAGCAGTCCGACAAGACTTAACTATGGCTACACCTTC.

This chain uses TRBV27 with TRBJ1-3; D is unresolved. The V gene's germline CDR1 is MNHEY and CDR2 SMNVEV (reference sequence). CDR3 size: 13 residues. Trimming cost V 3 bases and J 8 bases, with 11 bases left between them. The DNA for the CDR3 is TGTGCCAGCAGTTTCGATGACGGCTACACCATATATTTT. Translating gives CASSFDDGYTIYF.